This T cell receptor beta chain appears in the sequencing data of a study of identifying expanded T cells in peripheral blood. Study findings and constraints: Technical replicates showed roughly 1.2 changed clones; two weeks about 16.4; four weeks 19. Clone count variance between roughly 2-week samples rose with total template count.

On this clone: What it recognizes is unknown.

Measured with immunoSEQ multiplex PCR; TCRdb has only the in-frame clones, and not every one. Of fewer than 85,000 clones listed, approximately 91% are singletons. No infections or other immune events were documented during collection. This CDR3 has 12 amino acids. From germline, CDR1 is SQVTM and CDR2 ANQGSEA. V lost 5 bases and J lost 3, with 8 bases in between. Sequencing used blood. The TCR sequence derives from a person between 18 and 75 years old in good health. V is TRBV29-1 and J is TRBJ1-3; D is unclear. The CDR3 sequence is CSVQKFGNTIYF. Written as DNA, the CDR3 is TGCAGCGTTCAAAAGTTTGGAAACACCATATATTTT.